Below, one TCR beta chain is given with its context. Other DNA sequences within the sample encode an identical CDR3. The data belong to a study of blood T cell repertoires in COVID-19. Across the whole study: Some COVID-19 samples were acute and others convalescent; all came from the United States, Italy and Spain. From T cells, B-cell-depleted T cells, or PBMCs came the material, which was cDNA or gDNA.

The method was immunoSEQ multiplex PCR; TCRdb's version includes in-frame clones alone and lacks a portion of them. This repertoire shows tens of thousands of clones, roughly 90% found once; its top ten account for 3%. The trim removed 9 bases at V and 1 base at J, leaving 4 bases unmatched. Germline-derived CDR1 and CDR2 are MNHEY and SVGAGI. The CDR3 extends over 13 amino acids. The sequence came from a woman aged 45-65 years with active or convalescent COVID-19. Sample: peripheral blood. The chain uses TRBV6-5 and TRBJ1-1; 8 nucleotides align to TRBD1. The CDR3 region is CASRGTGNTEAFF. The CDR3 region has the DNA TGTGCCAGTCGGGGGACAGGGAACACTGAAGCTTTCTTT.